Listed below are T cell receptor beta chains from one sample, sequenced in a study of Ad26.COV2.S vaccination and SARS-CoV-2 variants. The assay was immunoSEQ multiplex PCR, and TCRdb's table has in-frame clones only and misses some. The sample contains 440,000 or so clones, 92% of which appear only once. Sequences were derived from peripheral blood, sampled in a trial of Ad26.COV2.S vaccine versus placebo. Receptors originate from a person aged 18-60 years who received the Ad26.COV2.S COVID-19 vaccine or a placebo. The CDR3 runs from the conserved cysteine through the conserved F or W. A D gene is named only where the DNA matches it firmly. Clone size, where shown, is once, few, many, or a class for clones that have expanded.

>TRBV19|-|TRBJ1-4|-
CASSQKTPEKLFF
TGTGCCAGTAGTCAGAAGACCCCGGAAAAACTGTTTTTT
>TRBV28|TRBD1|TRBJ1-5|once
CASSNNRGPQTEPQHF
TGTGCCAGCAGTAACAACAGGGGGCCGCAAACTGAGCCCCAGCATTTT
>TRBV27|-|TRBJ1-1|-
CASSSGMNTEAFF
TGTGCCAGCAGTTCCGGGATGAACACTGAAGCTTTCTTT
>TRBV19|TRBD1|TRBJ2-7|-
CASSKRDRGRLISYEQYF
TGTGCCAGTAGTAAAAGGGACAGGGGGCGCTTAATATCCTACGAGCAGTACTTC
>TRBV6-6|TRBD1|TRBJ2-5|-
CASSYPQGREETQYF
TGTGCCAGCAGTTACCCACAGGGGCGAGAAGAGACCCAGTACTTC
>TRBV2|-|TRBJ1-5|-
CASSDADTRNQPQHF
TGTGCCAGCAGTGATGCGGACACGCGCAATCAGCCCCAGCATTTT
>TRBV7-6|-|TRBJ1-3|-
CASSLASGVGNTIYF
TGTGCCAGCAGCTTAGCATCCGGTGTTGGAAACACCATATATTTT
>TRBV5-4|-|TRBJ2-3|-
CASSLDATDTQYF
TGTGCCAGCAGCTTGGATGCTACAGATACGCAGTATTTT
>TRBV19|TRBD1|TRBJ2-1|once
CATLDRGLYNEQFF
TGTGCCACCTTGGACAGGGGGCTATACAATGAGCAGTTCTTC
>TRBV6-6|-|TRBJ1-1|-
CASVPAMNTEAFF
TGTGCCAGTGTTCCAGCCATGAACACTGAAGCTTTCTTT
>TRBV5-4|TRBD2|TRBJ2-1|-
CASSSVTGLAGVSYNEQFF
TGTGCCAGCAGCTCGGTTACGGGACTAGCGGGGGTCTCCTACAATGAGCAGTTCTTC
>TRBV27|TRBD2|TRBJ2-6|-
CASSPLAGALSGANVLTF
TGTGCCAGCAGTCCCTTAGCGGGGGCCCTCTCTGGGGCCAACGTCCTGACTTTC
>TRBV10-2|-|TRBJ2-1|-
CASSDWTALGQFF
TGCGCCAGCAGTGACTGGACAGCATTAGGGCAGTTCTTC
>TRBV7-9|TRBD1|TRBJ1-2|once
CASSSATGFYGYTF
TGTGCCAGCAGCTCAGCGACAGGGTTCTATGGCTACACCTTC
>TRBV6-2/TRBV6-3|TRBD1|TRBJ2-7|-
CASSLGQGNRPYEQYF
TGTGCCAGCAGCCTTGGACAGGGTAACCGACCCTACGAGCAGTACTTC
>TRBV3-1/TRBV3-2|-|TRBJ1-2|-
CASSQVLGPYGYTF
TGTGCCAGCAGCCAGGTGTTAGGGCCCTATGGCTACACCTTC
>TRBV18|TRBD2|TRBJ2-2|-
CASSRQERGAGELFF
TGTGCCAGCTCACGCCAAGAGCGGGGCGCCGGGGAGCTGTTTTTT
>TRBV11-1|-|TRBJ2-2|-
CASSSQEGVGGELFF
TGTGCCAGCAGCTCCCAGGAGGGAGTTGGCGGGGAGCTGTTTTTT
>TRBV13|-|TRBJ1-1|once
CASSPRRGGFAFF
TGTGCCAGCAGCCCCCGGCGGGGGGGGTTCGCTTTCTTT
>TRBV6-5|-|TRBJ1-1|-
CASSYGTPNTEAFF
TGTGCCAGCAGTTACGGCACGCCGAACACTGAAGCTTTCTTT
>TRBV24-1|-|TRBJ1-6|-
CATPQADSPLHF
TGTGCCACCCCCCAAGCTGATTCACCCCTCCACTTT
>TRBV7-9|-|TRBJ1-6|-
CASSLVGTKNSPLHF
TGTGCCAGCAGCTTAGTGGGGACAAAGAATTCACCCCTCCACTTT
>TRBV7-7|-|TRBJ2-5|-
CASSLEHRLQPIQTQYF
TGTGCTAGCAGCTTAGAACACCGCCTTCAGCCGATACAGACCCAGTACTTC